This T cell receptor beta chain was observed in a study of T-cell reconstitution after alpha-beta-depleted transplantation in children. Preparation of the TCRbeta library was carried out with unique molecular identifiers. TCRdb independently ran MiXCR on the PCR reads; one entry per CDR3 protein. Of about 980,000 distinct CDR3 sequences in the sample, roughly 29% were seen once. V shed 5 bases and J shed 9 bases, with 14 bases lying between them. This CDR3 is 13 amino acids long. The germline gives CDR1 SGHTA, CDR2 FQGNSA. The chain couples TRBV7-2 to TRBJ2-1; TRBD2 might be the D (6 bases). The material was PBMCs, mostly from graft donor cells, obtained 360 days after TCRalphabeta/CD19-depleted stem cell transplant. The origin of this receptor is a boy less than two years old who had a stem cell transplant for SCID, so the T cells may come from the graft donor. DNA of the CDR3: TGTGCCAGCAGCGGACGGGGGAACGGTGAGCAGTTCTTC. Protein sequence: CASSGRGNGEQFF.